A single sample gave rise to the 26 T cell receptor beta chains below, sequenced in a study of a mutant IDH1 vaccine in newly diagnosed glioma. The time point denotes: week 11, during vaccination. Every vaccination contained 300 ug of the mutant IDH1 20-mer peptide and was paired with topical imiquimod. No antigen has been assigned to these receptors. Clones were read by immunoSEQ multiplex PCR, and TCRdb kept only the in-frame ones, dropping some. The sample records some 40,000 clones, approximately 80% being singletons. This specimen was peripheral blood mononuclear cells (PBMCs), taken from a glioma patient whose treatment included an IDH1 peptide vaccine. The receptor set was obtained from a woman between 25 and 40 years old with glioma. Some clones in this sample may be carry-over from other donors' samples.

There are a few counts of this clone. The chain combines TRBV6-5 with TRBJ2-7; D is perhaps TRBD2 (6 bases). This CDR3 region has 16 residues. Germline loops: CDR1 MNHEY, CDR2 SVGAGI. Trimming shortened V by 2 bases and J by 5 bases, and 19 bases separated the two germline ends. CDR3 loop: CASSYQDGRGLNEQYF. For the CDR3, the DNA is TGTGCCAGCAGTTACCAAGACGGACGGGGACTGAACGAGCAGTACTTC.

V and J are TRBV21-1 and TRBJ1-5; TRBD1 was called by the table and not checked on the DNA. TRBV21-1 is flagged as a pseudogene. This CDR3 region has 13 residues. DNA for the CDR3: TGTGCCAGCAGCCCTCAGGGAAATCAGCCCCAGCATTTT. This gives the protein CASSPQGNQPQHF.

The chain links TRBV10-3 to TRBJ2-7; 10 nucleotides match TRBD2. Germline CDR1 and CDR2: ENHRY and SYGVKD. With 5 bases clipped from V and 7 bases from J, the junction kept 8 bases outside the gene matches. The CDR3 runs 14 residues. This chain's CDR3 is CAISILAGVQEQYF. CDR3 nucleotide sequence: TGTGCCATCAGTATCCTAGCGGGAGTACAAGAGCAGTACTTC.

This clone showed up just once. The J gene is TRBJ2-7, the V gene TRBV4-1; the D is unclear. Trimming pared 1 base from V and 1 base from J, leaving 5 bases between. Looked up from germline, CDR1 is MGHRA and CDR2 is YSYEKL. The CDR3 has 13 amino acids. In DNA form, the CDR3 reads TGCGCCAGCAGCCAAGGGTCGTCCTACGAGCAGTACTTC. It specifies CASSQGSSYEQYF.

This clone appeared once. The chain couples TRBV27 to TRBJ1-5; D is perhaps TRBD1 (5 bases). CDR1 and CDR2 (germline): MNHEY, SMNVEV (reference sequence). CDR3 length: 14 residues. V was clipped by 2 bases and J by 8 bases, with 13 bases between them. Written as DNA, the CDR3 is TGTGCCAGCAGTTTACGAGGCCTCAGGGAGCCCCAGCATTTT. Encoded protein: CASSLRGLREPQHF.

This chain joins TRBV28 and TRBJ1-3; D is unclear. From germline, CDR1 is MDHEN and CDR2 SYDVKM. Trimming took 5 bases from V and 3 from J, leaving 8 bases between them. The CDR3 runs 13 residues. DNA of the CDR3: TGTGCCAGCAGTGCAAGCTATGGAAACACCATATATTTT. As protein: CASSASYGNTIYF.

The chain links TRBV28 to TRBJ1-5, with TRBD1 as a possible D gene (6 bases). This CDR3 spans 14 amino acids. In germline, CDR1 is MDHEN, CDR2 SYDVKM. With 5 bases removed from V and 7 bases from J, the gap between germline ends came to 15 bases. The CDR3 bases are TGTGCCAGCAGTCAACAGGGAAGGAAACAGCCCCAGCATTTT. Its protein product is CASSQQGRKQPQHF.

This rearrangement joins TRBV14 to TRBJ2-3; 13 bases are a match to TRBD2. From germline, CDR1 is SGHDN and CDR2 FVKESK. The CDR3 totals 18 residues. J gave up 0 bases and V 3 bases, and 6 bases lay outside the gene matches. The DNA for the CDR3 is TGTGCCAGCAGCCAGGGACTAGCGGGGCCTCGGAGCACAGATACGCAGTATTTT. Its protein product is CASSQGLAGPRSTDTQYF.

The V and J genes are TRBV4-1 and TRBJ2-7; D gene unclear. CDR3 size: 16 residues. CDR1 MGHRA and CDR2 YSYEKL come from the germline V gene. V gave up 1 base and J gave up 1 base, with 14 bases separating them. The CDR3 is CASSQVRLVGSYEQYF. CDR3 DNA sequence: TGCGCCAGCAGCCAAGTGAGGCTAGTAGGGTCCTACGAGCAGTACTTC.

The CDR3 here is CASSESASGYTF. The CDR3 DNA is TGTGCCAGCAGTGAAAGCGCGAGCGGCTACACCTTC. The rearrangement links TRBV2 to TRBJ1-2; D gene ambiguous. The CDR3 is 12 amino acids. The V end lost 2 bases, the J end lost 8 bases, and 9 bases lay between the germline ends. Germline V gene sequence: CDR1 SNHLY, CDR2 FYNNEI.

The rearrangement uses TRBV5-6 and TRBJ2-1, with a weak D call TRBD1 (5 bases). Per the germline V gene, CDR1 is SGHDT and CDR2 is YYEEEE. This CDR3 is 14 amino acids long. V lost 0 bases and J 6 bases, leaving 10 bases between the germline ends. CDR3 in DNA: TGTGCCAGCAGCTTGGGCGGAAGGGGCAATGAGCAGTTCTTC. It translates to CASSLGGRGNEQFF. The full variable domain, in which reference TRBV5-6 and TRBJ2-1 provide the parts outside the CDR3, is DAGVTQSPTHLIKTRGQQVTLRCSPKSGHDTVSWYQQALGQGPQFIFQYYEEEERQRGNFPDRFSGHQFPNYSSELNVNALLLGDSALYLCASSLGGRGNEQFFGPGTRLTVL.

The J gene is TRBJ1-5, the V gene TRBV2, with D perhaps matching TRBD1 (5 bases). The germline V and J ends were trimmed by 4 bases and 3 bases, with 10 bases remaining between them. The CDR3 totals 14 residues. CDR1 is SNHLY, CDR2 FYNNEI, per germline. The CDR3 is CASSAGRLNQPQHF. In nucleotides, the CDR3 is TGTGCCAGCAGTGCAGGGAGGCTCAATCAGCCCCAGCATTTT. Based on the CDR3 plus reference TRBV2 and TRBJ1-5, the full variable domain is EPEVTQTPSHQVTQMGQEVILRCVPISNHLYFYWYRQILGQKVEFLVSFYNNEISEKSEIFDDQFSVERPDGSNFTLKIRSTKLEDSAMYFCASSAGRLNQPQHFGDGTRLSIL.

The chain uses TRBV5-5 and TRBJ1-2; tentatively, D is TRBD1 (5 bases). Per the germline V gene, CDR1 is SGHKS and CDR2 is YYEKEE (reference sequence). V gave up 0 bases and J gave up 2 bases, with 17 bases separating them. This CDR3 region has 17 residues. The CDR3 protein is CASSLGWGSGNNYGYTF. The DNA for the CDR3 is TGTGCCAGCAGCTTGGGTTGGGGGTCAGGGAACAACTATGGCTACACCTTC. Drawing the rest from reference TRBV5-5 and TRBJ1-2, the complete variable domain is DAGVTQSPTHLIKTRGQQVTLRCSPISGHKSVSWYQQVLGQGPQFIFQYYEKEERGRGNFPDRFSARQFPNYSSELNVNALLLGDSALYLCASSLGWGSGNNYGYTFGSGTRLTVV.

V gene TRBV11-2 combines with J gene TRBJ2-7, with TRBD2 matching 8 bases. J lost 6 bases, V lost 5 bases, and 18 bases had no gene match. CDR1 and CDR2 from the germline V gene are SGHAT and FQNNGV. The CDR3 length is 17 residues. CDR3: CASSLYRDSLLAGEQYF. The DNA for the CDR3 is TGTGCCAGCAGCCTCTACCGGGACTCCCTTCTAGCGGGCGAGCAGTACTTC.

The chain combines TRBV4-1 with TRBJ2-1; tentatively, D is TRBD2 (6 bases). This CDR3 is 16 amino acids long. Germline loops: CDR1 MGHRA, CDR2 YSYEKL. The germline V and J ends were trimmed by 6 bases and 2 bases, with 17 bases remaining between them. CDR3 DNA: TGCGCCAGCAGTCGGGACTTCCCAAACCCCTACAATGAGCAGTTCTTC. This codes for CASSRDFPNPYNEQFF.

The J gene is TRBJ2-7, the V gene TRBV5-6; 12 nucleotides align to TRBD2. Germline V gives CDR1 SGHDT, CDR2 YYEEEE. V was pared by 3 bases and J by 5 bases, with 6 bases of the junction left unmatched. This CDR3 is 15 amino acids long. CDR3 loop: CASSSLAGGVHEQYF. For the CDR3, the DNA is TGTGCCAGCAGCTCCCTAGCGGGAGGGGTCCACGAGCAGTACTTC. The full variable domain, completed using reference TRBV5-6 and TRBJ2-7, is DAGVTQSPTHLIKTRGQQVTLRCSPKSGHDTVSWYQQALGQGPQFIFQYYEEEERQRGNFPDRFSGHQFPNYSSELNVNALLLGDSALYLCASSSLAGGVHEQYFGPGTRLTVT.

The chain recombines TRBV2 with TRBJ2-5; 11 bases map to TRBD1. The trim removed 10 bases at V and 0 bases at J, leaving 7 bases unmatched. This CDR3 has 15 amino acids. Germline CDR1 is SNHLY and CDR2 is FYNNEI. The CDR3 region has the DNA TGTGCCACCAAGGGGGGACAGGGGGACCAAGAGACCCAGTACTTC. Translation: CATKGGQGDQETQYF.

The V gene is TRBV10-3, the J gene TRBJ1-1; D might be TRBD1 (6 bases). Trimming took off 2 bases at V and 0 bases at J, with 7 bases between the two ends. The germline CDR1 and CDR2 sequences are ENHRY and SYGVKD. This CDR3 contains 14 residues. The CDR3 is CAISEGQMNTEAFF. Written as DNA, the CDR3 is TGTGCCATCAGTGAGGGACAGATGAACACTGAAGCTTTCTTT.

This chain joins TRBV19 and TRBJ1-2; D may be TRBD1 (6 bases). Germline CDR1 is LNHDA and CDR2 is SQIVND (reference sequence). The length of the CDR3 is 15 residues. V lost 10 bases and J 2 bases, leaving 20 bases between the germline ends. CDR3 nucleotides: TGTGCCACCGCACCCCGGATGGGACACAACTATGGCTACACCTTC. Protein: CATAPRMGHNYGYTF.

V usage is TRBV5-1 and J usage is TRBJ2-3, with D possibly being TRBD2 (6 bases). V dropped 0 bases and J dropped 4 bases, with 9 bases sitting between them. This CDR3 comprises 14 residues. Germline V CDR1 and CDR2: SGHRS, YFSETQ. The CDR3 loop reads CASSLGVAADTQYF. For the CDR3, the DNA is TGCGCCAGCAGCTTGGGGGTAGCGGCAGATACGCAGTATTTT.

The V and J genes are TRBV5-4 and TRBJ2-2, with 12 nucleotides matching TRBD2. The CDR3 is 16 residues long. CDR1 and CDR2 (germline): SGHNT, YYREEE (reference sequence). With V trimmed by 4 bases and J by 5 bases, 6 bases remained unmatched. The CDR3 DNA reads as TGTGCCAGCAGCCTGGGCCTAGCGGGAGGGACCGGGGAGCTGTTTTTT. Translated: CASSLGLAGGTGELFF.

This chain connects TRBV19 to TRBJ2-7; 8 nucleotides line up with TRBD2. Germline V gene lookup returns CDR1 LNHDA and CDR2 SQIVND (reference sequence). Trimming cost V 3 bases and J 0 bases; bases outside gene matches: 7. This CDR3 is 16 amino acids long. This CDR3 reads CASSITGGPPSYEQYF. The CDR3 DNA reads TGTGCCAGTAGTATTACGGGAGGGCCCCCCTCCTACGAGCAGTACTTC.

This sequence joins TRBV6-5 and TRBJ2-1, with D perhaps TRBD2 (6 bases). CDR3 length: 12 residues. CDR1 and CDR2 (germline): MNHEY, SVGAGI. The V end lost 6 bases, the J end lost 4 bases, and 7 bases lay between the germline ends. The CDR3: CASRAGYNEQFF. In DNA, the CDR3 is TGTGCCAGCAGGGCGGGGTACAATGAGCAGTTCTTC.

The chain is built from TRBV19 and TRBJ1-1, with 7 bases aligning to TRBD1. Trimming cost V 4 bases and J 5 bases; bases outside gene matches: 10. Germline CDR1 is LNHDA and CDR2 is SQIVND (reference sequence). The CDR3 has 15 amino acids. CDR3 residues: CASSKIRDRGTEAFF. The CDR3, as DNA: TGTGCCAGTAGTAAAATCCGGGACAGAGGGACTGAAGCTTTCTTT.

The CDR3 protein is CASSNEGAGYEKLFF. CDR3 DNA: TGCGCCAGCAGCAACGAGGGAGCAGGGTATGAAAAACTGTTTTTT. The V and J genes are TRBV5-1 and TRBJ1-4; tentative D call: TRBD1 (5 bases). The CDR3 has 15 residues. Germline V gives CDR1 SGHRS, CDR2 YFSETQ. V gave up 4 bases and J gave up 6 bases, with 16 bases separating them.

J is TRBJ1-2 and V is TRBV5-6; perhaps TRBD1 as D (5 bases). Germline CDR1 and CDR2: SGHDT and YYEEEE. V was trimmed by 3 bases and J by 5 bases, leaving 23 bases between them. The CDR3 spans 17 residues. As DNA, the CDR3 is TGTGCCAGCAGCTGGGGGGGTAGGGAGACAGACCCATATGGCTACACCTTC. It yields the protein CASSWGGRETDPYGYTF.